These 18 T cell receptor beta chains share one sample of origin, sequenced in a study of blood T cell repertoires in COVID-19. Assay: immunoSEQ multiplex PCR; the TCRdb copy retains only in-frame clones and omits some. The sample carries more than 200,000 clones, over 70% recorded once. The sample was peripheral blood. The source is a man aged 35 to 55 with acute or convalescent COVID-19.

This chain links TRBV19 with TRBJ1-2; D might be TRBD1 (5 bases). Germline loops: CDR1 LNHDA, CDR2 SQIVND (reference sequence). The CDR3 is 13 residues long. V lost 8 bases and J lost 7, with 17 bases in between. The CDR3 spells CASSGGRGTGYTF. CDR3 in DNA: TGTGCCAGTTCGGGAGGTCGGGGGACTGGCTACACCTTC. The full variable domain, its missing parts supplied by reference TRBV19 and TRBJ1-2, is DGGITQSPKYLFRKEGQNVTLSCEQNLNHDAMYWYRQDPGQGLRLIYYSQIVNDFQKGDIAEGYSVSREKKESFPLTVTSAQKNPTAFYLCASSGGRGTGYTFGSGTRLTVV.

The chain uses TRBV5-1 and TRBJ2-7, with D perhaps matching TRBD2 (6 bases). CDR3 length: 16 residues. The V end lost 0 bases, the J end lost 0 bases, and 13 bases lay between the germline ends. The germline V gene encodes CDR1 SGHRS and CDR2 YFSETQ. The CDR3 DNA reads as TGCGCCAGCAGCTTGGTGGGGGGTGATAGCTCCTACGAGCAGTACTTC. The encoded protein is CASSLVGGDSSYEQYF. The full variable domain, its missing parts supplied by reference TRBV5-1 and TRBJ2-7, is KAGVTQTPRYLIKTRGQQVTLSCSPISGHRSVSWYQQTPGQGLQFLFEYFSETQRNKGNFPGRFSGRQFSNSRSEMNVSTLELGDSALYLCASSLVGGDSSYEQYFGPGTRLTVT.

DNA of the CDR3: TGTGCCAGCAGTTTATCGGGAGGGAATAAGCCCCAGCATTTT. This codes for CASSLSGGNKPQHF. The chain links TRBV27 to TRBJ1-5; no definite D call. Trimming pared 0 bases from V and 8 bases from J, leaving 11 bases between. Germline lookup yields CDR1 MNHEY and CDR2 SMNVEV (reference sequence). The CDR3 runs 14 residues.

V is TRBV10-3 and J is TRBJ1-3, with TRBD1 matching over 9 bases. The CDR3 is 15 amino acids. V dropped 10 bases and J dropped 8; count of bases not matched to a gene: 15. Germline V gives CDR1 ENHRY, CDR2 SYGVKD. DNA of the CDR3: TGTGCCACCGATGATACCGGGACAGGGACTGACACCATATATTTT. This encodes CATDDTGTGTDTIYF.

This clone has a handful of counts. The chain links TRBV10-2 to TRBJ2-7, with D unresolved. The CDR3 is made up of 15 amino acids. Trimming took off 8 bases at V and 0 bases at J, with 17 bases between the two ends. Germline V gene data show CDR1 as WSHSY and CDR2 as SAAADI. CDR3 coding DNA: TGCGCCAGCTCCGACTCTTCCGGAAGCTCCTACGAGCAGTACTTC. It encodes CASSDSSGSSYEQYF.

The J gene is TRBJ2-7, the V gene TRBV29-1; maybe TRBD2 (5 bases). The V end lost 8 bases, the J end lost 6 bases, and 17 bases lay between the germline ends. The CDR3 is made up of 12 amino acids. The V gene's germline CDR1 is SQVTM and CDR2 ANQGSEA. CDR3 in amino acids: CSWRGSGGEQYF. The CDR3 DNA is TGCAGCTGGAGAGGGTCTGGCGGCGAGCAGTACTTC.

The chain combines TRBV5-6 with TRBJ1-5; D not certain. CDR1 is SGHDT, CDR2 YYEEEE, per germline. V lost 0 bases and J 5 bases, leaving 6 bases between the germline ends. This CDR3 is built from 13 residues. Written as DNA, the CDR3 is TGTGCCAGCAGCTTGGAACGGGATCAGCCCCAGCATTTT. Translated: CASSLERDQPQHF.

V and J are TRBV4-1 and TRBJ2-2; D is uncertain. Deletions cut 0 bases from V and 0 bases from J, with 8 bases between. The CDR3 sequence is 16 residues long. Per the germline V gene, CDR1 is MGHRA and CDR2 is YSYEKL. The CDR3 loop is CASSQEEHSNTGELFF. In DNA, the CDR3 is TGCGCCAGCAGCCAAGAGGAGCATTCGAACACCGGGGAGCTGTTTTTT.

This clone was seen only a few times. The chain couples TRBV19 to TRBJ1-4; D is ambiguous. This CDR3 has 12 residues. Germline V lookup: CDR1 LNHDA, CDR2 SQIVND (reference sequence). V lost 3 bases and J lost 8, with 7 bases in between. In DNA form, the CDR3 reads TGTGCCAGTAGTATGTCGGGGGAAAAACTGTTTTTT. It codes for CASSMSGEKLFF.

This clone came up many times. V is TRBV2 and J is TRBJ2-1; perhaps TRBD2 as D (6 bases). The germline V gene encodes CDR1 SNHLY and CDR2 FYNNEI. This CDR3 contains 17 residues. V was shortened by 7 bases and J by 8 bases, with 27 bases between the two germline ends. The CDR3 sequence: CASTTPDMPSVWDEQFF. In DNA, the CDR3 is TGTGCCAGCACCACACCCGACATGCCTAGCGTCTGGGATGAGCAGTTCTTC.

The chain couples TRBV27 to TRBJ2-5, with D possibly matching TRBD1 (6 bases). This CDR3 contains 15 residues. The germline V gene has CDR1 MNHEY and CDR2 SMNVEV (reference sequence). V was trimmed by 6 bases and J by 1 base, leaving 15 bases between them. For the CDR3, the DNA is TGTGCCAGCAGCAGACTGACAGGCCCCCAAGAGACCCAGTACTTC. Its protein is CASSRLTGPQETQYF.

The rearrangement joins TRBV4-2 to TRBJ1-2; D remains ambiguous. V lost 0 bases, J lost 0 bases, and 11 bases lay in between. The CDR3 has 16 residues. Germline assignment: CDR1 LGHNA and CDR2 YNFKEQ. Here the CDR3 DNA reads TGTGCCAGCAGCCAAGAGTACCGTCTAGCTAACTATGGCTACACCTTC. The encoded protein is CASSQEYRLANYGYTF.

This chain joins TRBV12-3 or TRBV12-4 and TRBJ2-7, with 7 bases fitting TRBD1. J lost 11 bases, V lost 5 bases, and 9 bases had no gene match. The CDR3 is made up of 12 amino acids. The CDR3 region has the DNA TGTGCCAGCAGTACAGGGGTAGTAAGAAAGTACTTC. Amino acid sequence: CASSTGVVRKYF.

This sequence joins TRBV9 and TRBJ1-2, with TRBD1 matching 8 bases. This CDR3 comprises 15 residues. V gave up 3 bases and J gave up 4 bases; unmatched junction bases: 8. The germline gives CDR1 SGDLS, CDR2 YYNGEE. CDR3 DNA sequence: TGTGCCAGCAGCGCAGACGGGACAGGCCTCTATGGCTACACCTTC. It yields the protein CASSADGTGLYGYTF.

This clone was detected only a few times. The genes are TRBV5-8 and TRBJ1-1; D is unresolved. CDR3 length: 13 amino acids. V was trimmed by 4 bases and J by 6 bases, leaving 13 bases between them. Germline loops: CDR1 SGHTS, CDR2 YDEGEE. Written as DNA, the CDR3 is TGTGCCAGCAGCCCGGCTGAGGTGGCTGAAGCTTTCTTT. It translates to CASSPAEVAEAFF.

The V call is TRBV27, the J call TRBJ2-3, with a tentative D call TRBD2 (7 bases). The germline gives CDR1 MNHEY, CDR2 SMNVEV (reference sequence). V lost 5 bases and J lost 6, with 27 bases in between. This CDR3 comprises 18 residues. The CDR3 nucleotides read TGTGCCAGCAGTCCCGTCACAGGGAGGACTAGGCCGCGGGATACGCAGTATTTT. Amino acid sequence: CASSPVTGRTRPRDTQYF.

The chain carries TRBV11-2 and TRBJ2-2; a weak D match, TRBD1 (5 bases). Germline V CDR1 and CDR2: SGHAT, FQNNGV. The CDR3 runs 15 residues. The V end was cut by 5 bases, the J end by 3 bases, with 13 bases between. CDR3 sequence (DNA): TGTGCCAGCAGCCCCTACAGGCCTGACACCGGGGAGCTGTTTTTT. Translated, it gives CASSPYRPDTGELFF. Variable domain in full (rest from reference TRBV11-2 and TRBJ2-2): EAGVAQSPRYKIIEKRQSVAFWCNPISGHATLYWYQQILGQGPKLLIQFQNNGVVDDSQLPKDRFSAERLKGVDSTLKIQPAKLEDSAVYLCASSPYRPDTGELFFGEGSRLTVL.

Only a few counts were recorded for this clone. The gene calls are TRBV11-3 and TRBJ2-7; possible D gene TRBD1, 5 bases. CDR3 size: 13 residues. Trimming took off 5 bases at V and 2 bases at J, with 10 bases between the two ends. Germline assignment: CDR1 SGHNT and CDR2 YENEEA. The DNA of the CDR3 is TGTGCCAGCAGCAGGGGCGATGCCTACGAGCAGTACTTC. This translates into CASSRGDAYEQYF.